This TCR beta chain was identified during a study of breast tumors, draining lymph nodes, adjacent tissues. General study points: The data were judged consistent with most tumor T cells coming from lymph node and expanding in tumor.

The CDR3 consists of 14 residues. V gave up 5 bases and J gave up 3 bases, with 11 bases separating them. This clonotype was observed many times. Its cognate antigen is unknown. The lymph nodes were axillary draining lymph nodes from breast cancer patients. TCRdb reprocessed the multiplex PCR reads via MiXCR and lists one record per CDR3 protein. The sample lists 150,000 to 200,000 distinct CDR3 sequences; 30% to 35% were seen once. The chain is built from TRBV12-3 or TRBV12-4 and TRBJ1-3; D may be TRBD1 (5 bases). The source is a female donor with breast cancer. Some clones in this sample may be carry-over from other donors' samples. The specimen sequenced was axillary lymph node tissue. CDR3 loop: CASSLLGDGNTIYF. The CDR3 bases are TGTGCCAGCAGTCTCCTAGGGGATGGAAACACCATATATTTT.